The TCR beta chain under discussion was sequenced for a study of somatic mutations in cytotoxic T cells in rheumatoid arthritis. Repertoires were generated with immunoSEQ multiplex PCR, while TCRdb's copy carries only in-frame clones and drops some. The profile shows about 20,000 clones, 70% to 80% of them singletons. The CDR3 extends over 15 amino acids. CDR1 MGHRA and CDR2 YSYEKL come from the germline V gene. J was trimmed by 3 bases and V by 1 base; bases with no gene match: 3. The investigators isolated CD4+ and CD8+ cells by positive magnetic bead selection and checked their purity by flow cytometry.

The material sequenced was CD8+ T cells sorted from blood. The source of this sequence is a man in his 60s in good health. The rearrangement uses TRBV4-1 and TRBJ1-2, with 9 bases matching TRBD1. This chain's CDR3 is CASSQAWDRDYGYTF. CDR3 DNA: TGCGCCAGCAGCCAAGCCTGGGACAGGGACTATGGCTACACCTTC.